The TCR beta chain described here comes from a study of blood T cell repertoires in COVID-19. As for the study in general: Researchers got acute and convalescent COVID-19 samples from the United States, Italy and Spain. Nucleic acid was either cDNA or gDNA, and it came from T cells, B-cell-depleted T cells, or PBMCs.

In the original workflow: Estimation of nucleated cell counts was performed using reference gene primer amplification. Sequenced by immunoSEQ multiplex PCR; TCRdb stores in-frame clones only, minus some. V, J and clone size reflect that table, while D and trimming were determined from the DNA. There are some 88,000 clones in the sample; around 90% occur only once, and 1.8% lies in the top ten. This CDR3 spans 18 amino acids. Germline assignment: CDR1 MRHNA and CDR2 SNTAGT. V shed 3 bases and J 1 base; nucleotides not matched to a gene: 12. The chain employs TRBV6-4 and TRBJ1-2; 9 bases are a match to TRBD1. The specimen was peripheral blood. The TCR originated in a human donor with active COVID-19. The donor label of this sample is uncertain. CDR3 amino acids: CASSDGDRAPSINYGYTF. In DNA form, the CDR3 reads TGTGCCAGCAGTGATGGGGACAGGGCTCCCTCTATTAACTATGGCTACACCTTC.